What follows are 8 T cell receptor beta chains derived from one specimen sequenced in a study of blood T cell repertoires in COVID-19. Method: immunoSEQ multiplex PCR; TCRdb's copy keeps in-frame clones and lacks some. The sample lists approximately 200,000 clones, approximately 87% occurring once. Specimen: peripheral blood. Source of these receptors: a man in his fifties or sixties who had recovered from COVID-19.

The J gene is TRBJ2-1, the V gene TRBV4-3; 7 bases map to TRBD2. This CDR3 spans 15 amino acids. Germline values: CDR1 LGHNA, CDR2 YSLEER. Trimming at V came to 1 base and at J to 1 base, leaving 1 base not matched to a gene. The CDR3 here is CASSQVGGSYNEQFF. As DNA, the CDR3 is TGCGCCAGCAGCCAAGTCGGGGGGTCCTACAATGAGCAGTTCTTC.

J is TRBJ2-3 and V is TRBV5-1, with TRBD1 identical over 7 bases. V shed 3 bases and J 1 base; nucleotides not matched to a gene: 11. This CDR3 is 17 amino acids long. Germline assignment: CDR1 SGHRS and CDR2 YFSETQ. This chain's CDR3 is CASSSTGSLFGTDTQYF. For the CDR3, the DNA is TGCGCCAGCAGCTCGACAGGGAGTCTGTTTGGCACAGATACGCAGTATTTT.

The chain combines TRBV12-5 with TRBJ1-2; no firm D call. V was shortened by 1 base and J by 5 bases, with 5 bases between the two germline ends. Germline CDR1 LGHNT, CDR2 FRNRAP. The CDR3 has 12 amino acids. The CDR3 region is CASGLAPYGYTF. The CDR3 bases are TGTGCTAGTGGTTTGGCCCCTTATGGCTACACCTTC.

The chain links TRBV27 to TRBJ2-7; 14 positions agree with TRBD2. Germline V lookup: CDR1 MNHEY, CDR2 SMNVEV (reference sequence). Trimming at V came to 8 bases and at J to 2 bases, leaving 11 bases not matched to a gene. This CDR3 has 17 residues. The CDR3 protein is CASGTSGSASTPYEQYF. The CDR3 DNA sequence: TGTGCCAGCGGGACTAGCGGGAGTGCGAGTACGCCCTACGAGCAGTACTTC.

The chain has TRBV7-7 and TRBJ2-5; 8 bases are shared with TRBD1. The CDR3 length is 14 residues. Losses at the gene ends were 4 bases for V and 5 bases for J; bases not matched to a gene: 6. Germline-derived CDR1 and CDR2 are SSHAT and FNYEAQ (reference sequence). The CDR3 spells CASSWQGARETQYF. CDR3 DNA sequence: TGTGCCAGCAGCTGGCAGGGGGCTAGGGAGACCCAGTACTTC.

The chain links TRBV10-2 to TRBJ2-2, with TRBD1 identical over 8 bases. The CDR3 loop spans 16 amino acids. The J segment lost 1 base and the V segment lost 5 bases, leaving 6 bases of the junction unmatched. In germline, CDR1 is WSHSY, CDR2 SAAADI. The chain's CDR3 is CASSLRQGWNTGELFF. The CDR3 coding sequence is TGCGCCAGCAGTTTACGACAGGGGTGGAACACCGGGGAGCTGTTTTTT.

J is TRBJ2-5 and V is TRBV14; tentatively, D is TRBD2 (6 bases). V was trimmed by 3 bases and J by 0 bases, leaving 11 bases between them. CDR1 is SGHDN, CDR2 FVKESK, per germline. This CDR3 has 15 residues. This CDR3 reads CASSQLGGNQETQYF. CDR3 coding DNA: TGTGCCAGCAGCCAGCTTGGAGGGAACCAAGAGACCCAGTACTTC.

Comment on this clone: The same CDR3 arises from other DNA sequences in this sample as well. The chain links TRBV7-3 to TRBJ2-3; 9 nucleotides agree with TRBD2. V was pared by 5 bases and J by 0 bases, with 3 bases of the junction left unmatched. The germline V gene has CDR1 SGHTA and CDR2 FQGTGA. The length of the CDR3 is 15 residues. DNA of the CDR3: TGTGCCAGCAGCCGAGCGGGGGGTAGCACAGATACGCAGTATTTT. Translated, it gives CASSRAGGSTDTQYF.